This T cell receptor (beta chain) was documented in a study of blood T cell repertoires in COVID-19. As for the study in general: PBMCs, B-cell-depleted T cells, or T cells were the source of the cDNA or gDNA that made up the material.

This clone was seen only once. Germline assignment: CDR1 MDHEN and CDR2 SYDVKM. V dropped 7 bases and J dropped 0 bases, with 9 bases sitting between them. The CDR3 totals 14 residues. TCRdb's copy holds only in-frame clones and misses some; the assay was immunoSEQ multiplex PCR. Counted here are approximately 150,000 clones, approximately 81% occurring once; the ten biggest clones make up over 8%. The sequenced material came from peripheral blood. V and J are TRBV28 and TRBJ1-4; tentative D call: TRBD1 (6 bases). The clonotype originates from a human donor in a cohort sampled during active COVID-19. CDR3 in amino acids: CASTTGATNEKLFF. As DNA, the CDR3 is TGTGCCAGCACGACAGGTGCAACTAATGAAAAACTGTTTTTT.